This T cell receptor (beta chain) came from a study of T cell responses to AZD1222 COVID-19 vaccine. Study findings and constraints: The span of vaccine-associated CD4 TCRs extended across spike, with dominance at 160-218 and 743-854. The sample set comprised mostly white British donors with more females, and clonal diversity was possibly underestimated. Nearly half of spike-specific TCRs reportedly target variant regions that are unmutated in the B.1.351 and B.1.1.7 variants.

In its sample, this clone was seen once. Its target is not known. Only in-frame clones appear in the TCRdb table, and some are missing; sequencing was by immunoSEQ multiplex PCR. The sample carries about 99,000 clones, around 90% recorded once. The material sequenced was peripheral blood, taken on day 0 of AZD1222 vaccination. The clonotype was recovered from an adult in good health.

CDR3 nucleotide sequence: TGTGCCTGGAGTGGGGGCGCAGTCACCTCCTATAATTCACCCCTCCACTTT. This translates into CAWSGGAVTSYNSPLHF. This chain uses TRBV30 with TRBJ1-6; D may be TRBD1 (5 bases). This CDR3 has 17 amino acids. CDR1 and CDR2 (germline): GTSNPN, SVGIG (reference sequence). V was pared by 1 base and J by 0 bases, with 13 bases between.